Listed below are T cell receptor beta chains from one sample, sequenced in a study of T-cell memory formation after mild COVID-19. In TCRdb, the 5' RACE reads were re-called with MiXCR into one record per CDR3 protein. Of about 190,000 distinct CDR3 sequences listed, approximately 20% were seen once; the top ten hold roughly 2.3%. The sample consisted of PBMCs or a T cell subset sorted from them (not recorded which). The receptors were sampled from an adult woman who had mild COVID-19 (a few samples of this study predate the infection). Cell type and time point are not known. Each CDR3 is given with its conserved first and last residue. Each record gives: V gene, J gene, clone size, D gene, CDR3 DNA, CDR3 protein. A D gene is named only where the DNA matches it firmly. The size of a clone is reported for some rows only, either as once, few or many, or as a class for expanded clones.

V gene: TRBV12-3/TRBV12-4
J gene: TRBJ1-2
clone size: few
D gene: TRBD1
CDR3 DNA: TGTGCCAGCAGATCTACAGGGGGAAGCTATGGCTACACCTTC
CDR3 protein: CASRSTGGSYGYTF

V gene: TRBV9
J gene: TRBJ2-4
clone size: many
D gene: .
CDR3 DNA: TGTGCCAGCAGCGTAGGCATCCGGGATCTAGCCAAAAACATTCAGTACTTC
CDR3 protein: CASSVGIRDLAKNIQYF

V gene: TRBV6-6
J gene: TRBJ2-6
clone size: few
D gene: .
CDR3 DNA: TGTGCCAGCAGTCATAGGGCCGGGTCCACCTCTGGGGCCAACGTCCTGACTTTC
CDR3 protein: CASSHRAGSTSGANVLTF

V gene: TRBV20-1
J gene: TRBJ2-1
clone size: many
D gene: TRBD1
CDR3 DNA: TGCAGTGCTGCCCCGGGACAGCTCGACAATGAGCAGTTCTTC
CDR3 protein: CSAAPGQLDNEQFF

V gene: TRBV2
J gene: TRBJ2-5
clone size: few
D gene: .
CDR3 DNA: TGTGCCAGCAGTGATAATTTATCTGGGTCAGTTGAGACCCAGTACTTC
CDR3 protein: CASSDNLSGSVETQYF

V gene: TRBV5-1
J gene: TRBJ2-3
clone size: few
D gene: TRBD2
CDR3 DNA: TGCGCCAGCAGCCCGCGTAGCGGGAGATCCACAGATACGCAGTATTTT
CDR3 protein: CASSPRSGRSTDTQYF

V gene: TRBV28
J gene: TRBJ2-7
clone size: few
D gene: .
CDR3 DNA: TGTGCCAGCATCTCGACAGGTACCTACGAGCAGTACTTC
CDR3 protein: CASISTGTYEQYF

V gene: TRBV15
J gene: TRBJ2-1
clone size: few
D gene: TRBD2
CDR3 DNA: TGTGCCACCAGCAGATACTCCGGGACTAGTATGAATGAGCAGTTCTTC
CDR3 protein: CATSRYSGTSMNEQFF

V gene: TRBV19
J gene: TRBJ1-1
clone size: .
D gene: TRBD1
CDR3 DNA: TGTGCCAGTAGTACCCGACAGGGTCTTACTGAAGCTTTCTTT
CDR3 protein: CASSTRQGLTEAFF

V gene: TRBV4-3
J gene: TRBJ2-7
clone size: .
D gene: TRBD2
CDR3 DNA: TGCGCCAGCAGCCAAGATGTAACTAGCGGGAGTCACGAGCAGTACTTC
CDR3 protein: CASSQDVTSGSHEQYF

V gene: TRBV6-2/TRBV6-3
J gene: TRBJ2-7
clone size: .
D gene: TRBD2
CDR3 DNA: TGTGCCAGCAGTTCGACTAGCGGGATGAACTCCTACGAGCAGTACTTC
CDR3 protein: CASSSTSGMNSYEQYF

V gene: TRBV10-3
J gene: TRBJ1-5
clone size: few
D gene: .
CDR3 DNA: TGTGCCACTTCCCTGTCCGGGACACCTAATCAGCCCCAGCATTTT
CDR3 protein: CATSLSGTPNQPQHF

V gene: TRBV5-1
J gene: TRBJ1-3
clone size: many
D gene: .
CDR3 DNA: TGCGCCAGCAGCTTGGCCGTAGGAGGAGGACCTGGAAACACCATATATTTT
CDR3 protein: CASSLAVGGGPGNTIYF

V gene: TRBV12-3/TRBV12-4
J gene: TRBJ2-3
clone size: few
D gene: .
CDR3 DNA: TGTGCCAGCAGACGGGGCAGAGGGACCCTCACAGATACGCAGTATTTT
CDR3 protein: CASRRGRGTLTDTQYF

V gene: TRBV29-1
J gene: TRBJ2-1
clone size: .
D gene: TRBD1
CDR3 DNA: TGCAGCGTGGGACAGACCTACAATGAGCAGTTCTTC
CDR3 protein: CSVGQTYNEQFF

V gene: TRBV7-9
J gene: TRBJ2-6
clone size: many
D gene: .
CDR3 DNA: TGTGCCAGCAGCTTAGTCGTCTCTGGGGCCAACGTCCTGACTTTC
CDR3 protein: CASSLVVSGANVLTF

V gene: TRBV7-3
J gene: TRBJ2-7
clone size: few
D gene: .
CDR3 DNA: TGTGCCAGCAGCTTGTGCCGCCTTTACGAGCAGTACTTC
CDR3 protein: CASSLCRLYEQYF

V gene: TRBV4-3
J gene: TRBJ2-3
clone size: few
D gene: TRBD2
CDR3 DNA: TGCGCCAGCAGCCTCTTTCTAGCGGGAGGGTTGGGAAGCACAGATACGCAGTATTTT
CDR3 protein: CASSLFLAGGLGSTDTQYF

V gene: TRBV29-1
J gene: TRBJ2-3
clone size: many
D gene: .
CDR3 DNA: TGCAGCGTGGCCGGACATAGTAACACAGATACGCAGTATTTT
CDR3 protein: CSVAGHSNTDTQYF

V gene: TRBV29-1
J gene: TRBJ2-7
clone size: .
D gene: TRBD2
CDR3 DNA: TGCAGCGTCCGGACTAGCGGGAGTCACGAGCAGTACTTC
CDR3 protein: CSVRTSGSHEQYF

V gene: TRBV7-2
J gene: TRBJ2-3
clone size: few
D gene: .
CDR3 DNA: TGTGCCAGCAGCTTTAAACCCCGAGGGACATTCGAGGGAGATACGCAGTATTTT
CDR3 protein: CASSFKPRGTFEGDTQYF

V gene: TRBV4-3
J gene: TRBJ1-4
clone size: .
D gene: .
CDR3 DNA: TGCGCCAGCAGCCAAGGGGGGACGTTGTTAAATGAAAAACTGTTTTTT
CDR3 protein: CASSQGGTLLNEKLFF

V gene: TRBV27
J gene: TRBJ1-1
clone size: few
D gene: .
CDR3 DNA: TGTGCCAGCATGTTACAGATGAACACTGAAGCTTTCTTT
CDR3 protein: CASMLQMNTEAFF